The T cell receptor (beta chain) under discussion was sequenced for a study of blood T cell repertoires in COVID-19. About the research overall: Acute and convalescent COVID-19 samples came from the United States, Italy and Spain. In each case, the material was cDNA or gDNA derived from T cells, B-cell-depleted T cells, or PBMCs.

Original processing notes: Quantification of nucleated cells was approximated via reference gene primer amplification. Repertoires were generated with immunoSEQ multiplex PCR, while TCRdb's copy carries only in-frame clones and drops some. Clone size and the V and J calls come from that table; the DNA yielded D and trimming. The sample has nearly 350,000 clones, around 91% seen once. CDR1 and CDR2 from the germline V gene are SGDLS and YYNGEE. This CDR3 has 14 amino acids. V was shortened by 4 bases and J by 0 bases, with 8 bases between the two germline ends. The source material was peripheral blood. The gene calls are TRBV9 and TRBJ2-1, with D maybe TRBD2 (5 bases). This clonotype originated in a woman younger than 35 who had recovered from COVID-19. Here the CDR3 DNA reads TGTGCCAGCAGCCGGGGATACTCCTACAATGAGCAGTTCTTC. This codes for CASSRGYSYNEQFF.